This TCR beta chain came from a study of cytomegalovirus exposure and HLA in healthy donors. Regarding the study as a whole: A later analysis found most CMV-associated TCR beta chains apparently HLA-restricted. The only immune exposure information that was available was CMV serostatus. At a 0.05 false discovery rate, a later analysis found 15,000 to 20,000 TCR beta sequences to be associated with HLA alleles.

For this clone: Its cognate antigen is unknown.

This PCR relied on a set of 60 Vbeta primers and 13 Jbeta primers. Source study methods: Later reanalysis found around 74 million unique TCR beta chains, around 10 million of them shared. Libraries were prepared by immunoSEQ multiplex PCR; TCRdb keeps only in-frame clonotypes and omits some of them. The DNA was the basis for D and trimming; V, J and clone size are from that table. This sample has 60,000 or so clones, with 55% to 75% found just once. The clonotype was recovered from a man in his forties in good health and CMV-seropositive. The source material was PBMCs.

Here the CDR3 reads CASSQEGDSPLHF. The CDR3 DNA reads TGTGCCAGCAGCCAAGAGGGGGATTCACCCCTCCACTTT. The V and J genes are TRBV27 and TRBJ1-6; D may be TRBD1 (6 bases). The CDR3 is made up of 13 amino acids. Germline V gene lookup returns CDR1 MNHEY and CDR2 SMNVEV (reference sequence). V was clipped by 6 bases and J by 8 bases, with 11 bases between them.